Listed here are 29 T cell receptor beta chains from one sample, sequenced in a study of T-cell reconstitution after alpha-beta-depleted transplantation in children. Unique molecular identifiers were incorporated into the prepared TCRbeta library. TCRdb itself ran the PCR reads through MiXCR, one entry per CDR3 protein. The profile covers approximately 97,000 distinct CDR3 sequences, with 4.5% to 7.5% appearing a single time and more than 5.5% taken by the ten largest. The sequences come from PBMCs, mostly from graft donor cells, collected 60 days after TCRalphabeta/CD19-depleted stem cell transplant. The receptors shown here come from a female patient aged 2-15 years who had a stem cell transplant for Fanconi anemia, so the T cells may come from the graft donor.

This clonotype was counted at least ten times. This chain uses TRBV7-6 with TRBJ2-5, with D tentatively TRBD2 (6 bases). The CDR3 covers 17 residues. The V gene lost 1 base and the J gene lost 9 bases, with 24 bases spanning the gap. Germline V CDR1 and CDR2: SGHVS, FNYEAQ. Here the CDR3 DNA reads TGTGCCAGCAGCTTAGAGGAGGGCAGGGTCCCTAACTTATCCCAGTACTTC. It specifies CASSLEEGRVPNLSQYF.

The genes are TRBV20-1 and TRBJ2-5, with 8 bases matching TRBD1. Germline V gene lookup returns CDR1 DFQATT and CDR2 SNEGSKA (reference sequence). The CDR3 length is 15 residues. With 4 bases clipped from V and 5 bases from J, the junction kept 12 bases outside the gene matches. For the CDR3, the DNA is TGCAGTGCTAATACGGACAGGGACGGGTTCGAGACCCAGTACTTC. The encoded protein is CSANTDRDGFETQYF.

This clonotype was recorded at least ten times. Here the CDR3 DNA reads TGTGCCAGCAGCGTTATGGGGGCTACTGAAGCTTTCTTT. Residues: CASSVMGATEAFF. The chain employs TRBV9 and TRBJ1-1, with D perhaps TRBD1 (6 bases). Trimming took 2 bases from V and 5 from J, leaving 10 bases between them. The CDR3 is made up of 13 amino acids. Germline V CDR1 and CDR2: SGDLS, YYNGEE.

This clonotype was seen ten or more times. The rearrangement joins TRBV3-1 to TRBJ2-1; D perhaps matches TRBD2 (6 bases). Germline lookup yields CDR1 LGHDT and CDR2 YNNKEL (reference sequence). CDR3 length: 15 residues. V was shortened by 4 bases and J by 2 bases, with 12 bases between the two germline ends. In nucleotides, the CDR3 is TGTGCCAGCAGCCCTCAGAGGGAGGCCTACAATGAGCAGTTCTTC. The encoded protein is CASSPQREAYNEQFF.

The chain joins TRBV18 to TRBJ1-1; no definite D call. The CDR3 consists of 16 residues. Trimming shortened V by 3 bases and J by 0 bases, and 14 bases separated the two germline ends. Germline loops: CDR1 KGHSH, CDR2 LQKENI. CDR3 amino acids: CASSPLEVTMNTEAFF. DNA of the CDR3: TGTGCCAGCTCACCTTTGGAGGTGACCATGAACACTGAAGCTTTCTTT.

This clonotype appeared a few times. The chain is built from TRBV18 and TRBJ2-7; a possible D gene is TRBD1 (6 bases). V was clipped by 5 bases and J by 6 bases, with 20 bases between them. The CDR3 totals 15 residues. CDR1 KGHSH and CDR2 LQKENI come from the germline V gene. CDR3 DNA: TGTGCCAGCTCAGAACTCCAGGGGCAAGTGGGCGAGCAGTACTTC. Its translation: CASSELQGQVGEQYF.

This clonotype was recorded at least ten times. The J gene is TRBJ2-7, the V gene TRBV5-1, with D perhaps being TRBD1 or TRBD2 (5 bases each). Trimming removed 2 bases from V and 2 bases from J, with 11 bases in between. CDR1 is SGHRS and CDR2 is YFSETQ in the germline V gene. The CDR3 runs to 14 residues. CDR3 region: CASSLWDGTYEQYF. DNA for the CDR3: TGCGCCAGCAGCTTATGGGACGGCACCTACGAGCAGTACTTC.

There are many counts of this clonotype. The gene calls are TRBV28 and TRBJ2-1; the D gene is possibly TRBD1 (6 bases). The V and J ends lost 4 bases and 4 bases respectively, with 11 bases between them. CDR1 is MDHEN and CDR2 is SYDVKM in the germline V gene. CDR3 length equals 14 residues. The chain's CDR3 is CASSSWTDYNEQFF. In DNA form, the CDR3 reads TGTGCCAGCAGTTCATGGACAGATTACAATGAGCAGTTCTTC.

In this sample, this clonotype turned up many times. The gene calls are TRBV4-2 and TRBJ2-4; 8 positions match TRBD2. Per germline, CDR1 LGHNA and CDR2 YNFKEQ. V was pared by 1 base and J by 4 bases, with 6 bases of the junction left unmatched. This CDR3 is 16 amino acids long. DNA for the CDR3: TGTGCCAGCAGCCAAGCGGGAGGGACGCCAAAAAACATTCAGTACTTC. The encoded protein is CASSQAGGTPKNIQYF.

At least ten counts were recorded for this clonotype. This sequence joins TRBV7-2 and TRBJ2-6; the D is unclear. CDR3 length: 13 residues. CDR1 and CDR2 from the germline V gene are SGHTA and FQGNSA. The germline V and J ends were trimmed by 3 bases and 2 bases, with 2 bases remaining between them. This CDR3 is CASSFTGANVLTF. DNA of the CDR3: TGTGCCAGCAGCTTCACTGGGGCCAACGTCCTGACTTTC.

This clonotype was picked up many times. This chain connects TRBV20-1 to TRBJ2-1, with 10 bases identical to TRBD2. Looked up from germline, CDR1 is DFQATT and CDR2 is SNEGSKA (reference sequence). V shed 1 base, J shed 8 bases, and the junction held 11 bases outside the gene matches. The CDR3 consists of 16 residues. The CDR3 spells CSARGTGTSAVYEQFF. CDR3 coding DNA: TGCAGTGCTAGAGGTACCGGGACTAGCGCGGTGTATGAGCAGTTCTTC.

This clonotype was counted many times. V usage is TRBV6-5 and J usage is TRBJ2-3; tentatively, D is TRBD1 (5 bases). The germline V gene encodes CDR1 MNHEY and CDR2 SVGAGI. V shed 2 bases and J shed 4 bases, with 13 bases lying between them. The CDR3 runs to 15 residues. CDR3 amino acids: CASSYVNPGSDTQYF. DNA for the CDR3: TGTGCCAGCAGTTACGTGAACCCAGGGTCAGATACGCAGTATTTT.

In its sample, this clonotype was seen many times. CDR3 residues: CASSSPPQSQFF. The CDR3 DNA reads as TGTGCCAGCAGCTCCCCCCCGCAGTCGCAGTTCTTC. The J gene is TRBJ2-1, the V gene TRBV7-8; D gene ambiguous. Germline CDR1 reads SGHVS; CDR2 reads FQNEAQ. This CDR3 comprises 12 residues. Trimming cost V 4 bases and J 12 bases, with 13 bases left between them. The variable domain in full, completed from reference TRBV7-8 and TRBJ2-1, reads GAGVSQSPRYKVAKRGQDVALRCDPISGHVSLFWYQQALGQGPEFLTYFQNEAQLDKSGLPSDRFFAERPEGSVSTLKIQRTQQEDSAVYLCASSSPPQSQFFGPGTRLTVL.

This clonotype was seen many times. The V gene is TRBV7-9, the J gene TRBJ2-3, with 8 bases matching TRBD1. Trimming removed 1 base from V and 1 base from J; junction bases left unmatched: 4. In germline, CDR1 is SEHNR, CDR2 FQNEAQ (reference sequence). CDR3 size: 16 residues. The CDR3 sequence is CASSLGQGARTDTQYF. The CDR3 DNA reads as TGTGCCAGCAGCTTAGGGCAGGGGGCCCGCACAGATACGCAGTATTTT.

Many counts were recorded for this clonotype. The chain has TRBV20-1 and TRBJ2-2, with 10 bases matching TRBD2. From germline, CDR1 is DFQATT and CDR2 SNEGSKA (reference sequence). The CDR3 has 16 residues. V dropped 2 bases and J dropped 1; count of bases not matched to a gene: 4. The CDR3 region is CSARSSGGENTGELFF. The CDR3 nucleotides are TGCAGTGCTAGAAGCAGCGGGGGGGAGAACACCGGGGAGCTGTTTTTT.

This clonotype was counted only a few times. This chain links TRBV5-6 with TRBJ2-7, with D possibly TRBD1 on 5 matching bases. Trimming removed 0 bases at V and 7 bases at J, with 20 bases between. In germline, CDR1 is SGHDT, CDR2 YYEEEE. The CDR3 contains 16 residues. CDR3 in amino acids: CASSLANQTTAGEQYF. As DNA, the CDR3 is TGTGCCAGCAGCTTGGCCAACCAAACGACAGCTGGGGAGCAGTACTTC.

Of note for this clonotype: A much larger clone lies a single base off, so this may be a read error. The rearrangement uses TRBV5-8 and TRBJ2-3, with TRBD2 as a possible D gene (5 bases). The germline gives CDR1 SGHTS, CDR2 YDEGEE. The CDR3 is 11 amino acids. As DNA, the CDR3 is TGTGCCAGCAGCTTGATCCTTGGGGAGTGTTTT. Amino acid sequence: CASSLILGECF.

This clonotype was seen ten or more times. The V and J genes are TRBV9 and TRBJ2-5; 10 bases agree with TRBD2. Germline V gene data show CDR1 as SGDLS and CDR2 as YYNGEE. After removal of 4 bases from V and 2 bases from J, the junction contained 14 bases not matched to a gene. CDR3 length: 18 residues. The CDR3 nucleotides read TGTGCCAGCAGCCCCGCCGAGCGGGGGGGCCCGGAACAAGAGACCCAGTACTTC. This codes for CASSPAERGGPEQETQYF. Based on the CDR3 plus reference TRBV9 and TRBJ2-5, the full variable domain is DSGVTQTPKHLITATGQRVTLRCSPRSGDLSVYWYQQSLDQGLQFLIQYYNGEERAKGNILERFSAQQFPDLHSELNLSSLELGDSALYFCASSPAERGGPEQETQYFGPGTRLLVL.

About this clonotype: This sequence may be a read error, since a much larger clone differs from it by one base. The CDR3 ends on some other residue instead of the conserved phenylalanine or tryptophan, so this is likely a read error. V gene TRBV28 combines with J gene TRBJ1-1; D is perhaps TRBD1 (6 bases). This CDR3 has 14 residues. V lost 2 bases and J lost 3, with 10 bases in between. The germline V gene has CDR1 MDHEN and CDR2 SYDVKM. The CDR3 loop reads CASSLIRGHTEAFY. The CDR3 region has the DNA TGTGCCAGCAGTTTAATCCGGGGGCACACTGAAGCTTTCTAT.

This rearrangement joins TRBV7-2 to TRBJ2-1, with D maybe TRBD1 (5 bases). V was shortened by 2 bases and J by 7 bases, with 12 bases between the two germline ends. Germline CDR1 and CDR2: SGHTA and FQGNSA. The CDR3 totals 14 residues. As DNA, the CDR3 is TGTGCCAGCAGCTTACGGACCAGGGTGAATGAGCAGTTCTTC. Its protein is CASSLRTRVNEQFF.

Ten or more counts support this clonotype. The chain recombines TRBV4-1 with TRBJ2-5, with TRBD1 as a possible D gene (6 bases). Germline assignment: CDR1 MGHRA and CDR2 YSYEKL. The V end lost 1 base, the J end lost 1 base, and 10 bases lay between the germline ends. The CDR3 spans 15 residues. CDR3 DNA sequence: TGCGCCAGCAGCCAAGGGATGGACAGCCAAGAGACCCAGTACTTC. Residues: CASSQGMDSQETQYF.

This clonotype was recorded many times. This rearrangement joins TRBV5-1 to TRBJ1-6, with D uncertain. Germline CDR1 SGHRS, CDR2 YFSETQ. The CDR3 sequence is 16 residues long. V lost 0 bases to trimming and J lost 0 bases, with 7 bases between them. The CDR3 reads CASSLGGRSYNSPLHF. DNA of the CDR3: TGCGCCAGCAGCTTGGGTGGGCGCTCCTATAATTCACCCCTCCACTTT.

The sample holds many counts of this clonotype. The J gene is TRBJ1-6, the V gene TRBV20-1, with D possibly matching TRBD1 (6 bases). This CDR3 is 15 amino acids long. Trimming took 0 bases from V and 13 from J, leaving 19 bases between them. Germline V gives CDR1 DFQATT, CDR2 SNEGSKA (reference sequence). The CDR3 loop is CSAREGGALHGPLHF. In nucleotides, the CDR3 is TGCAGTGCTAGAGAAGGGGGAGCCCTCCACGGTCCCCTCCACTTT.

This clonotype was recorded a few times. The chain recombines TRBV15 with TRBJ2-3; D might be TRBD2 (5 bases). Between the trimmed V and J ends, which lost 5 bases and 1 base, there was a span of 16 bases. Germline V gives CDR1 LNHNV, CDR2 YYDKDF (reference sequence). CDR3 length: 16 amino acids. This CDR3 is CATSLPGLGGTDTQYF. CDR3 nucleotide sequence: TGTGCCACCAGCTTACCGGGCCTCGGGGGCACAGATACGCAGTATTTT.

The chain combines TRBV20-1 with TRBJ2-1, with 13 bases aligning to TRBD2. Germline loops: CDR1 DFQATT, CDR2 SNEGSKA (reference sequence). The length of the CDR3 is 14 residues. With 6 bases clipped from V and 6 bases from J, the junction kept 5 bases outside the gene matches. The CDR3 region is CSAQLAGGFNEQFF. The CDR3 DNA is TGCAGTGCCCAACTAGCGGGGGGGTTCAATGAGCAGTTCTTC.

This clonotype has a count of ten or more. The V gene is TRBV5-1, the J gene TRBJ2-5; a possible D gene is TRBD1 (6 bases). V gave up 5 bases and J gave up 2 bases, with 10 bases separating them. CDR1 and CDR2 from the germline V gene are SGHRS and YFSETQ. The CDR3 totals 13 residues. CDR3 coding DNA: TGCGCCAGCAGACAGGGTCCTCAAGAGACCCAGTACTTC. This translates into CASRQGPQETQYF.

This clonotype occurred a few times. The gene calls are TRBV5-1 and TRBJ2-1; TRBD2 matches at 8 bases. The CDR3 spans 14 residues. The germline gives CDR1 SGHRS, CDR2 YFSETQ. V lost 2 bases, J lost 5 bases, and 3 bases stayed unmatched. The CDR3 DNA reads TGCGCCAGCAGCTTAGCGGGAGTCAACAATGAGCAGTTCTTC. The encoded protein is CASSLAGVNNEQFF.

Many counts were recorded for this clonotype. V is TRBV20-1 and J is TRBJ2-7; 7 bases map to TRBD1. The CDR3 totals 14 residues. Germline V gene sequence: CDR1 DFQATT, CDR2 SNEGSKA (reference sequence). Trimming took 6 bases from V and 6 from J; bases not matched to a gene: 14. The CDR3 is CSARNNRGLIEQYF. The DNA of the CDR3 is TGCAGTGCCCGGAATAACAGGGGATTGATCGAGCAGTACTTC.

This clonotype was recorded many times. This rearrangement joins TRBV18 to TRBJ2-5; D is possibly TRBD1 or TRBD2 (6 bases each). This CDR3 has 13 residues. Trimming cost V 4 bases and J 4 bases, with 10 bases left between them. From germline, CDR1 is KGHSH and CDR2 LQKENI. The CDR3 loop reads CASSRGGGETQYF. As DNA, the CDR3 is TGTGCCAGCTCACGAGGAGGGGGAGAGACCCAGTACTTC.